A single sample is the source of the 18 T cell receptor beta chains below, sequenced in a study of blood T cell repertoires in COVID-19. The method was immunoSEQ multiplex PCR; TCRdb's version includes in-frame clones alone and lacks a portion of them. The sample gives 70,000 or so clones, more than 75% of which show up once; about a tenth is in the top ten. The sequenced sample consisted of peripheral blood. The receptor source for this set is a man between 65 and 85 years old with active or convalescent COVID-19.

The chain has TRBV20-1 and TRBJ1-5; no clear D. This CDR3 spans 13 amino acids. The V and J ends lost 3 bases and 5 bases respectively, with 11 bases between them. Per the germline V gene, CDR1 is DFQATT and CDR2 is SNEGSKA (reference sequence). The CDR3, as DNA: TGCAGTGCTAGTAATTCTAACGATCAGCCCCAGCATTTT. Its protein product is CSASNSNDQPQHF.

The chain carries TRBV2 and TRBJ2-1; 14 nucleotides line up with TRBD2. The V gene's germline CDR1 is SNHLY and CDR2 FYNNEI. V trimming: 3 bases; J trimming: 15 bases; junction bases outside the gene matches: 4. CDR3 size: 13 residues. DNA of the CDR3: TGTGCCAGCAGTGAGGGACTAGCGGGAGATCCGTTCTTC. The encoded protein is CASSEGLAGDPFF.

V usage is TRBV2 and J usage is TRBJ2-7, with TRBD2 identical over 9 bases. There are 14 residues in the CDR3. The ends lost 5 bases at V and 4 bases at J; junction bases unmatched: 6. Germline V lookup: CDR1 SNHLY, CDR2 FYNNEI. Written as DNA, the CDR3 is TGTGCCAGCAGTCTGGCGGGAGGGTTTTACGAGCAGTACTTC. This sequence encodes CASSLAGGFYEQYF.

This clone was counted a few times. The CDR3 DNA sequence: TGTGCCATCAGTGAGGGAGGGGACAGGGAGTATAAGGGGCAGTTCTTC. It encodes CAISEGGDREYKGQFF. The chain recombines TRBV10-3 with TRBJ2-1, with 9 positions matching TRBD1. Germline-derived CDR1 and CDR2 are ENHRY and SYGVKD. The J segment lost 12 bases and the V segment lost 2 bases, leaving 14 bases of the junction unmatched. This CDR3 contains 16 residues.

The chain couples TRBV3-1 (or the pseudogene TRBV3-2) to TRBJ2-1; a weak D match, TRBD2 (6 bases). V gave up 1 base and J gave up 0 bases, with 10 bases separating them. The CDR3 totals 16 residues. Germline CDR1 is LGHDT and CDR2 is YNNKEL (reference sequence). CDR3 sequence reads: CASSQGWRDSYNEQFF. The CDR3 region has the DNA TGTGCCAGCAGCCAAGGCTGGCGGGACTCCTACAATGAGCAGTTCTTC.

This clone was seen a few times. The chain links TRBV28 to TRBJ1-2; 9 bases agree with TRBD1. Trimming removed 6 bases from V and 8 bases from J; junction bases left unmatched: 7. The CDR3 extends over 13 amino acids. From germline, CDR1 is MDHEN and CDR2 SYDVKM. The CDR3 coding sequence is TGTGCCAGCAGGGGACAGGGAGTGATAGGCTACACCTTC. This translates into CASRGQGVIGYTF.

J is TRBJ1-2 and V is TRBV12-3 or TRBV12-4, with D hard to call. Trimming removed 7 bases from V and 5 bases from J, with 8 bases in between. The CDR3 is 11 amino acids. The CDR3 reads CASTTGYGYTF. CDR3 nucleotides: TGTGCCAGCACGACGGGGTATGGCTACACCTTC.

V usage is TRBV9 and J usage is TRBJ2-7; D remains ambiguous. Germline assignment: CDR1 SGDLS and CDR2 YYNGEE. V shed 4 bases and J shed 0 bases, with 17 bases lying between them. CDR3 length: 16 amino acids. The DNA of the CDR3 is TGTGCCAGCAGCCCACGCGGTGGTCCTGTCTCCTACGAGCAGTACTTC. Translated: CASSPRGGPVSYEQYF.

The V gene is TRBV6-2 or TRBV6-3, the J gene TRBJ2-7; no clear D gene. CDR3 length equals 11 residues. Trimming cost V 6 bases and J 9 bases, with 12 bases left between them. CDR1 is MNHEY, CDR2 SVGEGT, per germline. The DNA for the CDR3 is TGTGCCAGCAGCCCCAGCGTTGGGCAGTACTTC. Translating it yields CASSPSVGQYF.

The J gene is TRBJ2-5, the V gene TRBV11-3; 9 bases fit TRBD1. The CDR3 extends over 15 amino acids. The junction had 6 bases not matched to a gene; V was cut back by 5 bases and J by 2 bases. CDR1 is SGHNT and CDR2 is YENEEA in the germline V gene. CDR3: CASSLGQGPQETQYF. DNA of the CDR3: TGTGCCAGCAGCCTCGGACAGGGGCCACAAGAGACCCAGTACTTC.

The J gene is TRBJ2-6, the V gene TRBV19, with D unresolved. Between the trimmed V and J ends, which lost 5 bases and 2 bases, there was a span of 19 bases. Germline V CDR1 and CDR2: LNHDA, SQIVND (reference sequence). The CDR3 covers 18 residues. As DNA, the CDR3 is TGTGCCAGTAGTCGGGTCGGAATTTCTGGAGCTGGGGCCAACGTCCTGACTTTC. Amino acid sequence: CASSRVGISGAGANVLTF.

The rearrangement links TRBV2 to TRBJ1-5, with TRBD1 matching over 7 bases. Germline V gene data show CDR1 as SNHLY and CDR2 as FYNNEI. This CDR3 contains 16 residues. With V trimmed by 2 bases and J by 3 bases, 7 bases remained unmatched. For the CDR3, the DNA is TGTGCCAGCAGTGAATCACAGGGGTTCGTCAATCAGCCCCAGCATTTT. Translation: CASSESQGFVNQPQHF.

This clone was observed a single time. The CDR3 DNA reads TGTGCCAGCAGTGAAGCGAAGGGGTGGGATGAAAAACTGTTTTTT. Protein sequence: CASSEAKGWDEKLFF. This chain joins TRBV6-1 and TRBJ1-4; tentatively, D is TRBD1 (5 bases). The CDR3 runs to 15 residues. V lost 0 bases and J lost 6, with 11 bases in between. Germline V gene lookup returns CDR1 MNHNS and CDR2 SASEGT.

The chain couples TRBV19 to TRBJ1-6; D unclear. From germline, CDR1 is LNHDA and CDR2 SQIVND (reference sequence). V lost 3 bases and J 8 bases, leaving 5 bases between the germline ends. CDR3 length equals 12 residues. CDR3 sequence (DNA): TGTGCCAGTAGTATGAGGGATTCACCCCTCCACTTT. Amino acid sequence: CASSMRDSPLHF. Full variable domain (remainder filled in from reference TRBV19 and TRBJ1-6): DGGITQSPKYLFRKEGQNVTLSCEQNLNHDAMYWYRQDPGQGLRLIYYSQIVNDFQKGDIAEGYSVSREKKESFPLTVTSAQKNPTAFYLCASSMRDSPLHFGNGTRLTVT.

The rearrangement links TRBV5-6 to TRBJ2-2; 10 nucleotides line up with TRBD2. CDR3 length: 16 amino acids. The V segment lost 5 bases and the J segment 2 bases; nucleotides outside the gene matches: 6. Per the germline V gene, CDR1 is SGHDT and CDR2 is YYEEEE. The CDR3 protein is CASRTLAGVNTGELFF. The CDR3 DNA follows: TGTGCCAGCAGGACGCTAGCGGGAGTCAACACCGGGGAGCTGTTTTTT.

This chain joins TRBV6-2 or TRBV6-3 and TRBJ2-5, with 7 bases lining up with TRBD2. Per germline, CDR1 MNHEY and CDR2 SVGEGT. The CDR3 is made up of 14 amino acids. V lost 2 bases to trimming and J lost 5 bases; unmatched junction nucleotides: 5. Here the CDR3 DNA reads TGTGCCAGCAGTTACCCGGGAGGATTCGAGACCCAGTACTTC. This codes for CASSYPGGFETQYF.

Only a few counts were recorded for this clone. This chain connects TRBV29-1 to TRBJ2-1; TRBD2 agrees at 8 bases. The germline V gene has CDR1 SQVTM and CDR2 ANQGSEA. The CDR3 is 14 residues long. Trimming at V came to 3 bases and at J to 15 bases, leaving 16 bases not matched to a gene. The CDR3 loop is CSVDVGLESSAPFF. Written as DNA, the CDR3 is TGCAGCGTTGATGTGGGACTAGAGTCGTCCGCTCCGTTCTTC.

The chain couples TRBV7-3 to TRBJ2-3; D perhaps matches TRBD1 (6 bases). The CDR3 covers 16 residues. Trimming left V 3 bases short and J 0 bases short, with 13 bases between. The V gene's germline CDR1 is SGHTA and CDR2 FQGTGA. The CDR3 DNA is TGTGCCAGCAGCTTGGGTCGGGACACTAGCACAGATACGCAGTATTTT. Its translation is CASSLGRDTSTDTQYF.